Listed below are T cell receptor beta chains from one sample, sequenced in a study of T cells in Graves' hyperthyroidism and ophthalmopathy. TCRdb reanalysed the multiplex PCR reads using MiXCR and keeps one entry per CDR3 protein. The data contain fewer than 850,000 distinct CDR3 sequences, about 18% of them singletons. Sequencing was performed on blood. These TCRs come from a man aged 50 to 60 with Graves' hyperthyroidism. Both conserved end residues are part of each CDR3. A D gene is named only where the DNA matches it firmly. Clone size is stated in some rows and not others, as once, few, many or a class when expanded.

cdr3_aa cdr3_nt clone_size v_call cdr3_length j_call d_call
CASSEQGARGTEAFF TGTGCCAGCAGTGAACAGGGGGCGCGTGGGACTGAAGCTTTCTTT many TRBV6-1 15 TRBJ1-1 TRBD1
CSARDGGTSGRIYEQYF TGCAGTGCTAGAGATGGAGGGACTAGCGGGAGGATCTACGAGCAGTACTTC NA TRBV20-1 17 TRBJ2-7 TRBD2
CASSLAGRGGYTF TGTGCCAGCAGTTTAGCAGGCCGTGGGGGCTACACCTTC many TRBV12-3/TRBV12-4 13 TRBJ1-2 NA
CSGGPKSYEQYF TGCAGCGGGGGACCGAAATCCTACGAGCAGTACTTC many TRBV29-1 12 TRBJ2-7 NA
CASSLDSQNTEAFF TGTGCCAGCAGCTTGGACAGCCAGAACACTGAAGCTTTCTTT few TRBV7-9 14 TRBJ1-1 NA
CASGLGLAGVAETQYF TGTGCTAGTGGTCTCGGACTAGCGGGAGTGGCAGAGACCCAGTACTTC many TRBV12-5 16 TRBJ2-5 TRBD2
CATSGRGQGAYEQYF TGTGCCACCAGCGGGAGGGGACAGGGTGCCTACGAGCAGTACTTC many TRBV15 15 TRBJ2-7 TRBD1
CASSPGLQVGGEQYF TGTGCCAGCTCACCCGGGCTACAAGTTGGGGGCGAGCAGTACTTC few TRBV18 15 TRBJ2-7 NA
CASSQADGNYEQYF TGCGCCAGCAGCCAAGCGGACGGTAACTACGAGCAGTACTTC many TRBV4-1 14 TRBJ2-7 NA
CASSLRGSSYGYTF TGTGCCAGCAGTTTACGGGGGTCCAGCTATGGCTACACCTTC few TRBV28 14 TRBJ1-2 NA
CSVEDGIDTQYF TGCAGCGTTGAAGATGGGATCGATACGCAGTATTTT many TRBV29-1 12 TRBJ2-3 NA
CATSDRRRLSDNEQFF TGTGCCACCAGTGACAGGAGACGACTTTCAGACAATGAGCAGTTCTTC few TRBV24-1 16 TRBJ2-1 NA
CASSLRETPLHF TGTGCCAGCAGCCTAAGGGAGACACCCCTCCACTTT many TRBV7-9 12 TRBJ1-6 NA
CASSLKQVYEQYF TGTGCCAGCAGTTTAAAACAGGTCTACGAGCAGTACTTC NA TRBV28 13 TRBJ2-7 NA
CASSLKSLNTGELFF TGCGCCAGCAGCTTGAAGTCCCTGAACACCGGGGAGCTGTTTTTT NA TRBV5-1 15 TRBJ2-2 NA
CTSSLAWGGNLYNEQFF TGCACCAGCAGCTTGGCCTGGGGGGGGAACTTGTACAATGAGCAGTTCTTC NA TRBV5-1 17 TRBJ2-1 TRBD2
CASSGPSGRAAETQYF TGTGCCAGCAGTGGGCCTAGCGGGAGGGCCGCGGAGACCCAGTACTTC many TRBV2 16 TRBJ2-5 TRBD2
CASTPGGWYQETQYF TGTGCCAGCACCCCCGGCGGGTGGTACCAAGAGACCCAGTACTTC many TRBV6-2/TRBV6-3 15 TRBJ2-5 NA
CASRAGTLAPYEQYF TGTGCCAGCAGAGCCGGGACACTTGCCCCCTACGAGCAGTACTTC many TRBV2 15 TRBJ2-7 NA
CASSEGRDPVNTEAFF TGTGCCAGCAGTGAAGGAAGGGACCCTGTGAACACTGAAGCTTTCTTT NA TRBV6-1 16 TRBJ1-1 NA
CASSVSGTGEAFF TGTGCCAGCAGTGTGTCCGGGACAGGGGAAGCTTTCTTT few TRBV2 13 TRBJ1-1 TRBD1
CASSFRLVADTQYF TGTGCCAGCAGCTTTAGGCTCGTAGCAGATACGCAGTATTTT few TRBV11-1 14 TRBJ2-3 NA
CASSLAWAGGGTDTQYF TGTGCCAGCAGCTTAGCGTGGGCGGGAGGAGGCACAGATACGCAGTATTTT many TRBV7-2 17 TRBJ2-3 TRBD2
CSAHRDSGNTIYF TGCAGTGCTCACCGGGACTCTGGAAACACCATATATTTT many TRBV20-1 13 TRBJ1-3 NA
CASSWGTGSYEQYF TGTGCCAGCAGTTGGGGGACAGGTTCCTACGAGCAGTACTTC many TRBV6-5 14 TRBJ2-7 TRBD1
CSARAGGIAEAFF TGCAGTGCGAGGGCAGGGGGTATCGCTGAAGCTTTCTTT few TRBV20-1 13 TRBJ1-1 TRBD1
CASSSDRGGGYTF TGTGCCAGCAGCTCGGACAGGGGAGGTGGCTACACCTTC many TRBV7-8 13 TRBJ1-2 TRBD1
CASSRTGQRYEQYF TGTGCCAGCTCACGAACCGGGCAGCGGTACGAGCAGTACTTC NA TRBV18 14 TRBJ2-7 NA
CASSVHRGQANYGYTF TGTGCCAGCAGTGTCCACAGGGGCCAAGCTAACTATGGCTACACCTTC NA TRBV12-3/TRBV12-4 16 TRBJ1-2 TRBD1
CASTEGLADPSTDTQYF TGTGCCAGCACCGAGGGACTAGCGGACCCTAGCACAGATACGCAGTATTTT many TRBV14 17 TRBJ2-3 TRBD2
CASSKTADGYTF TGTGCCAGCAGTAAGACAGCTGATGGCTACACCTTC many TRBV12-3/TRBV12-4 12 TRBJ1-2 NA
CASSEDGTRQETQYF TGTGCCAGCAGCGAAGACGGGACTCGACAAGAGACGCAGTACTTC once TRBV9 15 TRBJ2-5 NA
CASGLGDSKAFF TGTGCTAGTGGTTTGGGGGACAGCAAAGCTTTCTTT many TRBV12-5 12 TRBJ1-1 TRBD1
CASSATETFYGYTF TGTGCCAGTAGCGCGACAGAGACTTTCTATGGCTACACCTTC NA TRBV19 14 TRBJ1-2 NA
CASSYISDRGTSNQPQHF TGTGCCAGCAGTTACATCTCCGACAGGGGGACTAGCAATCAGCCCCAGCATTTT few TRBV6-2/TRBV6-3 18 TRBJ1-5 TRBD1
CASSLSGQGAYEQYF TGTGCCAGCAGCTTATCCGGACAGGGGGCCTACGAGCAGTACTTC many TRBV11-2 15 TRBJ2-7 TRBD1
CASSPRGRGGQTQYF TGTGCCAGCAGCCCCCGGGGCAGGGGGGGACAGACCCAGTACTTC NA TRBV7-9 15 TRBJ2-5 NA
CASSQTSGYNEQFF TGTGCCAGCAGCCAAACTAGCGGCTACAATGAGCAGTTCTTC many TRBV3-1 14 TRBJ2-1 TRBD2
CASSYLPTGYTDTQYF TGTGCCAGCAGTTACCTGCCGACAGGATACACAGATACGCAGTATTTT many TRBV6-2/TRBV6-3 16 TRBJ2-3 NA
CASSGGGDMPFF TGTGCCAGCAGCGGAGGGGGGGACATGCCTTTCTTT many TRBV9 12 TRBJ1-1 NA
CSARDIGLAGGSKTGELFF TGCAGTGCTAGAGATATAGGACTAGCGGGAGGTAGTAAGACCGGGGAGCTGTTTTTT NA TRBV20-1 19 TRBJ2-2 TRBD2
CASSLNGFILGGGHEQYF TGTGCCAGCAGTTTAAATGGTTTTATCTTGGGGGGTGGACACGAGCAGTACTTC many TRBV28 18 TRBJ2-7 NA
CASSEGDLGEQYF TGTGCCAGCTCCGAGGGAGACCTTGGTGAGCAGTACTTC NA TRBV18 13 TRBJ2-7 NA
CASSLTGPISTDTQYF TGTGCCAGCAGCTTAACAGGCCCGATTAGCACAGATACGCAGTATTTT NA TRBV7-3 16 TRBJ2-3 NA
CASSFVMDGELFF TGTGCCAGCAGTTTCGTCATGGACGGGGAGCTGTTTTTT few TRBV28 13 TRBJ2-2 NA
CASSPPGTGVVYGYTF TGTGCCAGTAGCCCCCCCGGGACAGGGGTTGTCTATGGCTACACCTTC NA TRBV19 16 TRBJ1-2 TRBD1
CSVEAGVDEQYF TGCAGCGTTGAAGCGGGAGTTGACGAGCAGTACTTC NA TRBV29-1 12 TRBJ2-7 NA
CASSVVQGQAAKAFF TGTGCCAGCAGCGTGGTCCAGGGACAGGCGGCGAAAGCTTTCTTT NA TRBV5-6 15 TRBJ1-1 TRBD1
CATSDPTAREKYEQFF TGTGCCACCAGTGATCCGACGGCGCGGGAGAAGTATGAGCAGTTCTTC few TRBV24-1 16 TRBJ2-1 TRBD2
CAWSQTGVSDGYTF TGTGCCTGGAGCCAGACAGGGGTTTCGGACGGCTACACCTTC many TRBV30 14 TRBJ1-2 TRBD1
CASSDNSGRAAYEQYF TGTGCCAGCAGTGACAATAGCGGGAGGGCCGCCTACGAGCAGTACTTC few TRBV6-2/TRBV6-3 16 TRBJ2-7 TRBD2
CASSFGTGAREQYF TGTGCCAGCAGTTTCGGGACAGGGGCTAGGGAGCAGTACTTC many TRBV12-3/TRBV12-4 14 TRBJ2-7 TRBD1
CASSFKGLAGGYSYEQYF TGTGCCAGCAGTTTTAAGGGACTAGCGGGAGGGTACTCCTACGAGCAGTACTTC many TRBV12-3/TRBV12-4 18 TRBJ2-7 TRBD2
CASSSPLAGGHNEQFF TGTGCCAGCAGTTCCCCACTAGCGGGAGGGCACAATGAGCAGTTCTTC few TRBV28 16 TRBJ2-1 TRBD2
CSVEGASYGYTF TGCAGCGTTGAGGGAGCGTCCTATGGCTACACCTTC NA TRBV29-1 12 TRBJ1-2 NA
CSATPWGGKGSYEQYF TGCAGTGCTACTCCATGGGGGGGGAAAGGCTCCTACGAGCAGTACTTC NA TRBV20-1 16 TRBJ2-7 TRBD2
CASSYSGQGETRKLFF TGTGCCAGCAGTTACTCAGGACAGGGAGAGACCCGGAAACTGTTTTTT few TRBV6-5 16 TRBJ1-4 TRBD1
CASSPGTSGKQETQYF TGTGCCAGCAGCCCGGGGACTAGCGGGAAACAAGAGACCCAGTACTTC NA TRBV13 16 TRBJ2-5 TRBD2
CASSPTHGGQRVTDTQYF TGTGCCAGCAGCCCAACCCATGGGGGGCAAAGGGTGACAGATACGCAGTATTTT NA TRBV28 18 TRBJ2-3 NA